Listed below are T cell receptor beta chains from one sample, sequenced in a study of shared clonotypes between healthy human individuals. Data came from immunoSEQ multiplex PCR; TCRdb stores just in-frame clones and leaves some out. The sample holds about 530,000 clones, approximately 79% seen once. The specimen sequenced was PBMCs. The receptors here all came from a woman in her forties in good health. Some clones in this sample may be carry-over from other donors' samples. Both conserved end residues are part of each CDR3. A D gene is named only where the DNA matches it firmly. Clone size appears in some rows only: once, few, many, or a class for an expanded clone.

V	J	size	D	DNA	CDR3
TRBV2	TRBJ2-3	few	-	TGTGCCAGCAGACCCAAAGGATTGCGAAGCACAGATACGCAGTATTTT	CASRPKGLRSTDTQYF
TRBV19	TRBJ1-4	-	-	TGTGCCAGTAGTATGTCCAGGGAAAATGAAAAACTGTTTTTT	CASSMSRENEKLFF
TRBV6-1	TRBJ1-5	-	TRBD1	TGTGCCAGCAGTGAAGAGGCAGGGGGCTCTCAGCCCCAGCATTTT	CASSEEAGGSQPQHF
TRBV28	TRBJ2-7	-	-	TGTGCCAGCAGGCCTAGAGGCAGAACCTACGAGCAGTACTTC	CASRPRGRTYEQYF
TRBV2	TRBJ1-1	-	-	TGTGCCAGCAGGGTCACTGAAGCTTTCTTT	CASRVTEAFF
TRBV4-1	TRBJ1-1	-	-	TGCGCCAGCAGCCAAGATCGGGTGGATAAGGTGTCTTTCTTT	CASSQDRVDKVSFF
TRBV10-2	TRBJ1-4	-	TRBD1	TGCGCCAGCAGCCAGGGGGAAACTAATGAAAAACTGTTTTTT	CASSQGETNEKLFF
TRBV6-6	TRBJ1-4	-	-	TGTGCCAGCAGTTACCCCGAAGAAAAACTGTTTTTT	CASSYPEEKLFF
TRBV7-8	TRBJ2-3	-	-	TGTGCCAGCAGCTTGAGTCACAGCACAGATACGCAGTATTTT	CASSLSHSTDTQYF
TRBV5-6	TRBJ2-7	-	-	TGTGCCAGCAGCACTTCCACCTACGAGCAGTACTTC	CASSTSTYEQYF
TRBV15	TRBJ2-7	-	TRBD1	TGTGCCACCAGCAGAGCCGGGACAGGGATCAACGAGCAGTACTTC	CATSRAGTGINEQYF
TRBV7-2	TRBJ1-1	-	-	TGTGCCAGCAGCTTAGATGGCAGGGTAAACACTGAAGCTTTCTTT	CASSLDGRVNTEAFF
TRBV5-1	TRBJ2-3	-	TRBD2	TGCGCCAGCAGCTTGGGACTAGCGGGAGTTAGGTCGGCAGATACGCAGTATTTT	CASSLGLAGVRSADTQYF
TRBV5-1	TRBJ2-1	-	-	TGCGCCAGCCAAAGCGGCCCAGCCTACAATGAGCAGTTCTTC	CASQSGPAYNEQFF
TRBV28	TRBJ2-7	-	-	TGTGCCAGCAAGGCAGGGGAGTGGGAGCAGTACTTC	CASKAGEWEQYF
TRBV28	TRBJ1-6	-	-	TGTGCCAGCAGTTCAGGGAATTCACCCCTCCACTTT	CASSSGNSPLHF
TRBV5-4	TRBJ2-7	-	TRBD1	TGTGCCAGCAGCCGGACCGGGACAGGCTACTACGAGCAGTACTTC	CASSRTGTGYYEQYF
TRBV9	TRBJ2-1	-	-	TGTGCCAGCAGCGTAGCCCCGGAGGGGGGGGGTGAGCAGTTCTTC	CASSVAPEGGGEQFF
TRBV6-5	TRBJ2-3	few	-	TGTGCCAGCAGAACACGAAATCAGGCAGATACGCAGTATTTT	CASRTRNQADTQYF
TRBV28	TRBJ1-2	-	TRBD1	TGTGCCAGCAGTGACGGGACAGGGGGCCTTGGCTACACCTTC	CASSDGTGGLGYTF
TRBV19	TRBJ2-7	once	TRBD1	TGTGCCAGTAGTACGACAGGGGGAGGCGACGAGCAGTACTTC	CASSTTGGGDEQYF
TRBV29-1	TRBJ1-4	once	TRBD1	TGCAGCGTAGCCGACAGGGCAACTAATGAAAAACTGTTTTTT	CSVADRATNEKLFF
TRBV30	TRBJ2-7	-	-	TGTGCCTGGATGAGGGCAGGAGAGGCCTACGAGCAGTACTTC	CAWMRAGEAYEQYF
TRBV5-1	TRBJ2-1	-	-	TGCGCCAGCAGCTTGGAATTATGGGGCCGCCCCTTGGCAGATGAGCAGTTCTTC	CASSLELWGRPLADEQFF
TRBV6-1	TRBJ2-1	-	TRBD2	TGTGCCAGCAGTGAAGCGCGGACTAGCGGGAACTACAATGAGCAGTTCTTC	CASSEARTSGNYNEQFF
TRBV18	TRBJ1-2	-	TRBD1	TGTGCCAGCTCACCAAGGACAGGGACCTATGGCTACACCTTC	CASSPRTGTYGYTF
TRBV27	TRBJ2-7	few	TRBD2	TGTGCCAGCAGTCGAACTTGGGACTACTCCTCCTACGAGCAGTACTTC	CASSRTWDYSSYEQYF
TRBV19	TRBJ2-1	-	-	TGTGCCAGTAGTGGTCAGGGGGGGCCTTACAATGAGCAGTTCTTC	CASSGQGGPYNEQFF
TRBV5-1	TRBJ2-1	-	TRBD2	TGCGCCAGCAGCTATACTAGCGGGACCCGAGGGGAGCAGTTCTTC	CASSYTSGTRGEQFF
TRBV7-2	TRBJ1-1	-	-	TGTGCCAGCAGCTTAGAGTCCGTGGGGAACTCCCTTGAAGCTTTCTTT	CASSLESVGNSLEAFF
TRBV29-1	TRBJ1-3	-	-	TGCAGCGTTGACGGTCCTGGAAACACCATATATTTT	CSVDGPGNTIYF
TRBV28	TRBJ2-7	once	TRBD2	TGTGCCAGCAATTACGGACTAGCGGGCCTCTACGAGCAGTACTTC	CASNYGLAGLYEQYF
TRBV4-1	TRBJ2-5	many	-	TGCGCCAGCGGGCTCACGACAGCACAAGAGACCCAGTACTTC	CASGLTTAQETQYF
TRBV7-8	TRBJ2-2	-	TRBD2	TGTGCCAGCAGCTTAGCGTATCTAGCGGGGACCGGGGAGCTGTTTTTT	CASSLAYLAGTGELFF
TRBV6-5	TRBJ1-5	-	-	TGTGCCAGCAGTTACACCAGGGAGAGCAATCAGCCCCAGCATTTT	CASSYTRESNQPQHF
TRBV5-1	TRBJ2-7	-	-	TGCGCCAGCAGCTTCTCTCAGGGACTTGATGAGCAGTACTTC	CASSFSQGLDEQYF
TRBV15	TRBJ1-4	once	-	TGTGCCACCAGTCCACAGGGAGTTCGGGAAAAACTGTTTTTT	CATSPQGVREKLFF
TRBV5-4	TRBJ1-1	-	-	TGTGCCAGCAGTTCTGGTGGGGGTAACACTGAAGCTTTCTTT	CASSSGGGNTEAFF
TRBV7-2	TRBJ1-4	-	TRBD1	TGTGCCAGCAGCCAAATGGGCCAGGGGGACGAAAAACTGTTTTTT	CASSQMGQGDEKLFF
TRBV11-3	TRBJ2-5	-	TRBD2	TGTGCCAGCAGCTTAGGGACTAGCGGGAACCAAGAGACCCAGTACTTC	CASSLGTSGNQETQYF
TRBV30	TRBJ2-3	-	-	TGTGCCTGGAGTCCTTTCCTCGGTAGGGCGGACCTCGGGGATACGCAGTATTTT	CAWSPFLGRADLGDTQYF
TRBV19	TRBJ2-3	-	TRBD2	TGTGCCAGTCGTAGCGGGAGGGCCATAGATACGCAGTATTTT	CASRSGRAIDTQYF
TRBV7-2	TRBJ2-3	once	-	TGTGCCAGCAGCCCGAGGCCCCTTGACTGGCGCACAGATACGCAGTATTTT	CASSPRPLDWRTDTQYF
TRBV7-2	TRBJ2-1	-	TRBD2	TGTGCCAGCAGCAATCGAGCGGGGTATGAGCAGTTCTTC	CASSNRAGYEQFF
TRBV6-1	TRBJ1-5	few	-	TGTGCCAGCAGTGAAGCGGGTCATAGCAATCAGCCCCAGCATTTT	CASSEAGHSNQPQHF
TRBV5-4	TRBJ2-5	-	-	TGTGCCAGCAGCTTAGGCGGGGAAGAGACCCAGTACTTC	CASSLGGEETQYF
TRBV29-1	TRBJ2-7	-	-	TGCAGCGTTAAGGATCGCGGCAACTCCTACGAGCAGTACTTC	CSVKDRGNSYEQYF
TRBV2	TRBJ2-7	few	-	TGTGCCAGCATCCTAGGGTGGGGACCAAGCTCCTACGAGCAGTACTTC	CASILGWGPSSYEQYF
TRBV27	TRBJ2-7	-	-	TGTGCCAGCAGTTCCCCCACCTACGAGCAGTACTTC	CASSSPTYEQYF
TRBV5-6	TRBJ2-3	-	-	TGTGCCAGCAGTCTGGGCCTGGTGACAGATACGCAGTATTTT	CASSLGLVTDTQYF
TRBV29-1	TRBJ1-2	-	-	TGCAGCGTTAGTTGGGACTCCTCAGTGAACGGCTACACCTTC	CSVSWDSSVNGYTF
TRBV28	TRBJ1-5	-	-	TGTGCCAGCAGTTCCCCAGTGGGGGGGAATCAGCCCCAGCATTTT	CASSSPVGGNQPQHF
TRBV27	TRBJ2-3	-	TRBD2	TGTGCCAGCAGTTCCCGATGGCTGCGGGAGGGACAAGATACGCAGTATTTT	CASSSRWLREGQDTQYF
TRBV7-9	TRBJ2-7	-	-	TGTGCCAGCAGCCAGGATGGGACCTCCAGCGCCTACGAGCAGTACTTC	CASSQDGTSSAYEQYF
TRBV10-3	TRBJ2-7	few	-	TGTGCCACCACAAGCGGGTGGGAGCAGTACTTC	CATTSGWEQYF
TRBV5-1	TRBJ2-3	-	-	TGCGCCAGCACACAGTACCGCACAGATACGCAGTATTTT	CASTQYRTDTQYF
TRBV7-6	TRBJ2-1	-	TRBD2	TGTGCCAGCAGCTTTCCAGGCGGGAGGATCAATGAGCAGTTCTTC	CASSFPGGRINEQFF